This TCR beta chain stems from a study of Graves' ophthalmopathy and Graves' hyperthyroidism. This clonotype was observed at least ten times. RNA transcripts served as template for amplifying TCR beta CDR3 sequences. The first round was an RT-PCR with HTBI primers, and the second round was a multiplex PCR. TCRdb passed the multiplex PCR reads through MiXCR, listing each CDR3 protein once. Altogether about 410,000 distinct CDR3 sequences are present, 15% to 20% being singletons, with the ten largest covering around 1.5%. Losses at the gene ends were 3 bases for V and 1 base for J; bases not matched to a gene: 5. This CDR3 comprises 16 residues. CDR1 and CDR2 (germline): SGHAT, FQNNGV.

Sequenced: peripheral blood. The rearrangement links TRBV11-2 to TRBJ2-2, with TRBD1 matching over 7 bases. The TCR was taken from a woman under 30 with Graves' ophthalmopathy. The CDR3 sequence is CASSFIWTGNTGELFF. The CDR3 DNA is TGTGCCAGCAGCTTCATCTGGACAGGGAACACCGGGGAGCTGTTTTTT.